In its sample, the clone carrying this T cell receptor (beta chain) was seen once. What it recognizes is unknown. The source of the sample is a study of cytomegalovirus exposure and HLA in healthy donors. General study findings and limits: One later analysis reportedly identified an Asian-associated ancestry cluster that showed fewer N-insertions than the 666-donor mean.

Germline-derived CDR1 and CDR2 are MNHNY and SVGAGI (reference sequence). The CDR3 runs 15 residues. V was clipped by 4 bases and J by 11 bases; unmatched bases: 14. 60 Vbeta and 13 Jbeta primers were used in PCR. Here immunoSEQ multiplex PCR was the method, and the copy in TCRdb shows in-frame clones only, minus some. Of approximately 130,000 clones in the sample, 85% to 90% were seen once. The TCR comes from a woman in her 30s in good health and CMV-seronegative. Material: PBMCs. The chain is built from TRBV6-6 and TRBJ2-5; TRBD1 agrees at 9 bases. The CDR3 DNA reads as TGTGCCAGCAGTTCAGGGACAGGGCAAGGGTGGTGGCAGTACTTC. Residues: CASSSGTGQGWWQYF.